This TCR beta chain was recovered during a study of blood T cell repertoires in COVID-19. Looking at the study overall: The study drew acute and convalescent COVID-19 samples from the United States, Italy and Spain. The analysed material was cDNA or gDNA that came from T cells, B-cell-depleted T cells, or PBMCs.

V was shortened by 4 bases and J by 2 bases, with 8 bases between the two germline ends. The CDR3 is 13 amino acids. Per the germline V gene, CDR1 is SGHRS and CDR2 is YFSETQ. Clones were read by immunoSEQ multiplex PCR, and TCRdb kept only the in-frame ones, dropping some. The data contain approximately 53,000 clones, 87% of them singletons. Enrollment of patients from Seattle took place during active infection, with longitudinal follow-up. In its sample, this clone was seen once. The chain recombines TRBV5-1 with TRBJ2-3; the D gene is possibly TRBD1 (5 bases). Material: peripheral blood. The sequence came from a woman aged 80 or over with COVID-19, enrolled during active disease. The CDR3 bases are TGCGCCAGCAGCGGACACTACACAGATACGCAGTATTTT. It codes for CASSGHYTDTQYF.